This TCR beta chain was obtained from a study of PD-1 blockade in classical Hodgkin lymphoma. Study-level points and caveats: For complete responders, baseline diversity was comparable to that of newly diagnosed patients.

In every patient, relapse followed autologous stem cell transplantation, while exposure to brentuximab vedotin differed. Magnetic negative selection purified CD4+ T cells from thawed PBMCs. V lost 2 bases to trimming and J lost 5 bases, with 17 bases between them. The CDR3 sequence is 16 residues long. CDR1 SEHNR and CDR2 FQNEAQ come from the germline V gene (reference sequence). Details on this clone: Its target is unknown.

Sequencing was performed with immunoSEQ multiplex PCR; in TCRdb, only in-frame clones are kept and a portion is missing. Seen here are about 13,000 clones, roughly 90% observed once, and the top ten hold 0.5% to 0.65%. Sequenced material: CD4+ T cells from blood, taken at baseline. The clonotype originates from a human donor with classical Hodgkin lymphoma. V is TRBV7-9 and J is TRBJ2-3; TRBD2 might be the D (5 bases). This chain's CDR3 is CASSLWSSGARDTQYF. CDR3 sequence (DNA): TGTGCCAGCAGCTTATGGAGCAGCGGTGCCCGAGATACGCAGTATTTT.